This paragraph covers one T cell receptor (beta chain) sequence. Its antigen is unknown. These data originate in a study of shared clonotypes between healthy human individuals. Study-level background: Donors consisted of two women and a few men between 18 and 49.

The CDR3 is 14 amino acids. In germline, CDR1 is LNHDA, CDR2 SQIVND (reference sequence). Trimming at V came to 8 bases and at J to 4 bases, leaving 8 bases not matched to a gene. Study-level results: Approximately 5.1% was the fraction of naive CD4 clonotypes found shared across a handful of donors. As a rule, naive subsets had a larger estimated richness than memory subsets.

Libraries were prepared by immunoSEQ multiplex PCR; TCRdb keeps only in-frame clonotypes and omits some of them. Of roughly 590,000 clones listed, 95% to 96% are singletons. Naive CD8 isolation took CD45RO-negative cells positively selected for CCR7 and excluded terminally differentiated effector memory CD45RA+ cells. Sequenced sample: naive CD8+ T cells sorted from blood. The chain couples TRBV19 to TRBJ2-5, with 9 bases matching TRBD1. This clonotype originated in a young woman in good health. CDR3 amino acids: CASQPGQGIETQYF. CDR3 coding DNA: TGTGCCAGTCAGCCGGGACAGGGTATAGAGACCCAGTACTTC.